This T cell receptor (beta chain) was identified in a study of blood T cell repertoires in COVID-19. Study details: Specimens from acute and convalescent COVID-19 originated in the United States, Italy and Spain. The analysed material was cDNA or gDNA that came from T cells, B-cell-depleted T cells, or PBMCs.

Original methodology: The assay estimated nucleated cells by amplifying reference gene primers. Some clones are missing from TCRdb's copy, which holds only in-frame ones; the method was immunoSEQ multiplex PCR. The DNA gave D and trimming, while V, J and clone size come from that table. The repertoire holds 73,000 or so clones, with 91% as singletons. This TCR derives from a human donor with active COVID-19. The donor label of this sample is uncertain. Sequences were obtained from peripheral blood.

This chain's CDR3 is CASSFLAGEDYNEQFF. CDR3 DNA sequence: TGTGCCAGCAGCTTTTTAGCGGGGGAGGATTACAATGAGCAGTTCTTC. The chain carries TRBV7-2 and TRBJ2-1; 9 bases map to TRBD2. Germline V gene data show CDR1 as SGHTA and CDR2 as FQGNSA. There are 16 residues in the CDR3. V dropped 3 bases and J dropped 4; count of bases not matched to a gene: 7.